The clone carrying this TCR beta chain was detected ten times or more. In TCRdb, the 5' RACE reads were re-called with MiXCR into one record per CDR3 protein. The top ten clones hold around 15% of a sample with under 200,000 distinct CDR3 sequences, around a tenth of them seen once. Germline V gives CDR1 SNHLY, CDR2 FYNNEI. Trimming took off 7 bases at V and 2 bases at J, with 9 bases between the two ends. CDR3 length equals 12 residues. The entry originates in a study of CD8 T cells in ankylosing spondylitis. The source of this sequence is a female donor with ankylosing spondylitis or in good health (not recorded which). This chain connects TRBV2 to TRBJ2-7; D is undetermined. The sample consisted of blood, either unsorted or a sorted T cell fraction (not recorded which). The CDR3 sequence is CASTHRAYEQYF. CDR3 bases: TGTGCCAGCACACACCGCGCCTACGAGCAGTACTTC.